The 22 T cell receptor beta chains below all came from one sample that was sequenced in a study of shared clonotypes between healthy human individuals. Libraries were prepared by immunoSEQ multiplex PCR; TCRdb keeps only in-frame clonotypes and omits some of them. The sample holds fewer than 2.5 million clones, 93% seen once. The sample consisted of naive CD4+ T cells from PBMCs. The subset is: CD45RA+ positively selected. These TCRs come from a man between 18 and 29 years old in good health. Some clones in this sample may be carry-over from other donors' samples.

This chain connects TRBV5-6 to TRBJ2-5; D is perhaps TRBD2 (6 bases). This CDR3 comprises 13 residues. The V end was cut by 3 bases, the J end by 5 bases, with 11 bases between. Germline CDR1 reads SGHDT; CDR2 reads YYEEEE. The CDR3 spells CASSSRGRETQYF. DNA of the CDR3: TGTGCCAGCAGCTCCCGGGGGAGGGAGACCCAGTACTTC.

About this clone itself: Other DNA variants within this sample encode the same CDR3. The chain links TRBV18 to TRBJ1-5, with a weak D call TRBD1 (5 bases). V lost 6 bases and J lost 4, with 13 bases in between. The CDR3 is 14 residues long. CDR1 and CDR2 from the germline V gene are KGHSH and LQKENI. The CDR3 sequence is CASSPGTRNQPQHF. CDR3 DNA sequence: TGTGCCAGCTCTCCCGGGACGCGTAATCAGCCCCAGCATTTT.

Only a few counts were recorded for this clone. V and J are TRBV28 and TRBJ1-1, with D uncertain. The CDR3 has 11 residues. Germline V CDR1 and CDR2: MDHEN, SYDVKM. Trimming pared 2 bases from V and 10 bases from J, leaving 8 bases between. In DNA, the CDR3 is TGTGCCAGCAGTTTAAGGGTCGCAGCTTTCTTT. Amino acid sequence: CASSLRVAAFF. Based on the CDR3 plus reference TRBV28 and TRBJ1-1, the full variable domain is DVKVTQSSRYLVKRTGEKVFLECVQDMDHENMFWYRQDPGLGLRLIYFSYDVKMKEKGDIPEGYSVSREKKERFSLILESASTNQTSMYLCASSLRVAAFFGQGTRLTVV.

The V gene is TRBV7-3, the J gene TRBJ2-7; 9 bases are shared with TRBD2. There are 14 residues in the CDR3. The junction had 7 bases not matched to a gene; V was cut back by 4 bases and J by 6 bases. CDR1 is SGHTA and CDR2 is FQGTGA in the germline V gene. CDR3 loop: CASSSESGGSEQYF. In nucleotides, the CDR3 is TGTGCCAGCAGCTCCGAAAGCGGGGGGAGCGAGCAGTACTTC.

The chain has TRBV6-6 and TRBJ2-3; D might be TRBD1 (5 bases). Deletions cut 2 bases from V and 3 bases from J, with 15 bases between. Germline CDR1 is MNHNY and CDR2 is SVGAGI (reference sequence). This CDR3 has 16 amino acids. CDR3 region: CASSYRFRQPTDTQYF. DNA for the CDR3: TGTGCCAGCAGTTACCGGTTTAGACAGCCAACAGATACGCAGTATTTT.

The genes are TRBV10-3 and TRBJ1-4; TRBD1 is a possible D gene (6 bases). CDR1 and CDR2 from the germline V gene are ENHRY and SYGVKD. The CDR3 length is 14 residues. V dropped 3 bases and J dropped 7 bases, with 12 bases sitting between them. CDR3 bases: TGTGCCATCAGTGACAGGGGCGCGAGTGAAAAACTGTTTTTT. Its translation: CAISDRGASEKLFF.

The genes are TRBV6-6 and TRBJ1-1, with D possibly being TRBD1 (5 bases). Germline lookup yields CDR1 MNHNY and CDR2 SVGAGI (reference sequence). This CDR3 is built from 14 residues. The V and J ends lost 8 bases and 0 bases respectively, with 13 bases between them. CDR3 in DNA: TGTGCCAGCGTGCAGGGAACCATGAACACTGAAGCTTTCTTT. Translation: CASVQGTMNTEAFF.

This chain joins TRBV7-3 and TRBJ1-1; D not resolved. V dropped 0 bases and J dropped 8 bases, with 10 bases sitting between them. The germline V gene has CDR1 SGHTA and CDR2 FQGTGA. CDR3 size: 13 residues. The CDR3 spells CASSLTRGREAFF. In DNA, the CDR3 is TGTGCCAGCAGCTTAACCAGAGGTCGGGAAGCTTTCTTT. Complete variable domain (other parts from reference TRBV7-3 and TRBJ1-1): GAGVSQTPSNKVTEKGKYVELRCDPISGHTALYWYRQSLGQGPEFLIYFQGTGAADDSGLPNDRFFAVRPEGSVSTLKIQRTERGDSAVYLCASSLTRGREAFFGQGTRLTVV.

In this sample, this clone turned up a few times. The gene calls are TRBV28 and TRBJ1-5; D ambiguous. The CDR3 is 14 residues long. Germline lookup yields CDR1 MDHEN and CDR2 SYDVKM. V lost 3 bases, J lost 5 bases, and 11 bases lay in between. In DNA, the CDR3 is TGTGCCAGCAGTTTTCGTCAGACTTATCAGCCCCAGCATTTT. Its protein is CASSFRQTYQPQHF.

CDR3 sequence reads: CAISERFDRSTEAFF. CDR3 sequence (DNA): TGTGCCATCAGTGAGAGGTTTGACCGGAGCACTGAAGCTTTCTTT. This sequence joins TRBV10-3 and TRBJ1-1; D unresolved. This CDR3 is built from 15 residues. Per the germline V gene, CDR1 is ENHRY and CDR2 is SYGVKD. The V and J ends lost 2 bases and 4 bases respectively, with 14 bases between them.

The rearrangement links TRBV7-3 to TRBJ2-7; TRBD2 agrees at 11 bases. The CDR3 runs 16 residues. V lost 0 bases to trimming and J lost 2 bases; unmatched junction nucleotides: 3. Germline CDR1 SGHTA, CDR2 FQGTGA. This CDR3 reads CASSLTNSGRAYEQYF. The CDR3 nucleotides are TGTGCCAGCAGCTTAACGAATAGCGGGAGGGCCTACGAGCAGTACTTC.

V gene TRBV28 combines with J gene TRBJ1-4; 7 bases align to TRBD1. The germline CDR1 and CDR2 sequences are MDHEN and SYDVKM. This CDR3 region has 14 residues. V lost 1 base to trimming and J lost 13 bases; unmatched junction nucleotides: 9. DNA of the CDR3: TGTGCCAGCAGTTTATATTTTGGCCAGGGGGGACTGTTTTTT. Translated: CASSLYFGQGGLFF.

This chain links TRBV5-1 with TRBJ2-1, with D tentatively TRBD1 or TRBD2 (5 bases each). V was cut by 0 bases and J by 6 bases, with 10 bases left in between. Germline loops: CDR1 SGHRS, CDR2 YFSETQ. CDR3 length: 14 residues. The CDR3 nucleotides are TGCGCCAGCAGCTTGGGGGACCTCCCCAATGAGCAGTTCTTC. This encodes CASSLGDLPNEQFF.

The chain recombines TRBV9 with TRBJ2-7; weak D call: TRBD2 (5 bases). The V end lost 3 bases, the J end lost 6 bases, and 16 bases lay between the germline ends. The CDR3 length is 14 residues. The germline CDR1 and CDR2 sequences are SGDLS and YYNGEE. CDR3 in DNA: TGTGCCAGCAGCGGTGGGAGTACCTCCGCCGAGCAGTACTTC. Encoded protein: CASSGGSTSAEQYF.

The V and J genes are TRBV27 and TRBJ2-7; D is unclear. CDR1 is MNHEY, CDR2 SMNVEV, per germline (reference sequence). V gave up 8 bases and J gave up 3 bases, with 11 bases separating them. The CDR3 spans 12 residues. The CDR3 DNA reads TGTGCCAGCCGTCGTTGGGGCTACGAGCAGTACTTC. Its protein is CASRRWGYEQYF.

This rearrangement joins TRBV19 to TRBJ1-1, with D perhaps matching TRBD1 (5 bases). The germline V gene has CDR1 LNHDA and CDR2 SQIVND (reference sequence). The CDR3 extends over 13 amino acids. Trimming shortened V by 5 bases and J by 1 base, and 8 bases separated the two germline ends. CDR3 nucleotide sequence: TGTGCCAGTAGTCGCGGACAGAACACTGAAGCTTTCTTT. Its translation is CASSRGQNTEAFF.

The chain combines TRBV5-1 with TRBJ2-2; D uncertain. Germline CDR1 reads SGHRS; CDR2 reads YFSETQ. This CDR3 spans 14 amino acids. Trimming took off 5 bases at V and 1 base at J, with 9 bases between the two ends. CDR3 in DNA: TGCGCCAGCAGGGGAACAGAGAACACCGGGGAGCTGTTTTTT. Amino acid sequence: CASRGTENTGELFF.

The chain is built from TRBV28 and TRBJ2-1, with 7 bases that match TRBD2. This CDR3 is built from 16 residues. V lost 2 bases to trimming and J lost 9 bases; unmatched junction nucleotides: 13. Germline loops: CDR1 MDHEN, CDR2 SYDVKM. In nucleotides, the CDR3 is TGTGCCAGCAGTTTAATTTTTAGGACTAGGGGTGGTGAGCAGTTCTTC. Protein: CASSLIFRTRGGEQFF.

This clone was recorded only once. The chain is built from TRBV5-1 and TRBJ2-1; D possibly matches TRBD1 or TRBD2 (6 bases each). Trimming stripped 4 bases from V and 6 bases from J, with 11 bases between. This CDR3 is built from 13 residues. Germline values: CDR1 SGHRS, CDR2 YFSETQ. CDR3 protein: CASSPRGPNEQFF. The CDR3 DNA follows: TGCGCCAGCAGCCCCCGGGGGCCCAATGAGCAGTTCTTC. Using reference TRBV5-1 and TRBJ2-1 for the parts outside the CDR3, the full variable domain is KAGVTQTPRYLIKTRGQQVTLSCSPISGHRSVSWYQQTPGQGLQFLFEYFSETQRNKGNFPGRFSGRQFSNSRSEMNVSTLELGDSALYLCASSPRGPNEQFFGPGTRLTVL.

The chain combines TRBV28 with TRBJ1-2; D might be TRBD1 (5 bases). The CDR3 consists of 15 residues. Trimming stripped 3 bases from V and 0 bases from J, with 11 bases between. Germline values: CDR1 MDHEN, CDR2 SYDVKM. Here the CDR3 reads CASSFRGTANYGYTF. The CDR3 DNA follows: TGTGCCAGCAGTTTTCGAGGGACGGCTAACTATGGCTACACCTTC.

The chain combines TRBV27 with TRBJ1-2; TRBD1 aligns across 8 bases. J was trimmed by 4 bases and V by 3 bases; bases with no gene match: 7. CDR1 and CDR2 from the germline V gene are MNHEY and SMNVEV (reference sequence). There are 15 residues in the CDR3. The CDR3 bases are TGTGCCAGCAGTTTCGGGGACAGGCCTGCCTATGGCTACACCTTC. Translating gives CASSFGDRPAYGYTF.

V and J are TRBV7-2 and TRBJ2-3, with no clear D. V lost 5 bases and J 0 bases, leaving 15 bases between the germline ends. The CDR3 loop spans 16 amino acids. The germline V gene encodes CDR1 SGHTA and CDR2 FQGNSA. CDR3 sequence: CASSPSRALSTDTQYF. CDR3 nucleotide sequence: TGTGCCAGCAGCCCTAGTAGGGCACTTAGCACAGATACGCAGTATTTT.